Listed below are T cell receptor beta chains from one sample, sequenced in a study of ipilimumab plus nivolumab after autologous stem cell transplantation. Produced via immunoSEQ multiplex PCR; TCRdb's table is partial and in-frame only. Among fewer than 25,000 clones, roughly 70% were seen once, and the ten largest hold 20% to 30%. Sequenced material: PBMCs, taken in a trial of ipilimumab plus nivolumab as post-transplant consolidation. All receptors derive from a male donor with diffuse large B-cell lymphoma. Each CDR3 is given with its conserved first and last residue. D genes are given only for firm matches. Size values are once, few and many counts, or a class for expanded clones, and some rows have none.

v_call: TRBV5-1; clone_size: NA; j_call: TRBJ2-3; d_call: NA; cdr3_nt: TGCGCCAGCAGCTTGGCCGTCTTAGGGACCAGCACAGATACGCAGTATTTT; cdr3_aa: CASSLAVLGTSTDTQYF
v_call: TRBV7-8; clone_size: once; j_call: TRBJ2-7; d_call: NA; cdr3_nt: TGTGCCAGCAGCTCGAACTCCCTGGGGGGACACTTC; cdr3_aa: CASSSNSLGGHF
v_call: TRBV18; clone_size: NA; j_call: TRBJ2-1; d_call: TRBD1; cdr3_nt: TGTGCCAGCTCCGGGGACAGGACCTCCAATGAGCAGTTCTTC; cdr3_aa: CASSGDRTSNEQFF
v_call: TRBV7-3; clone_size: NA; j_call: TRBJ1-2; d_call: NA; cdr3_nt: TGCGCCAGCAGCCAAGAGGGTGTGGTTGGCTACACCTTC; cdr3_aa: CASSQEGVVGYTF
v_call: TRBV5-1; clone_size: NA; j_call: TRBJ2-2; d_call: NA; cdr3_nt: TGCGCCAGCAGCTTGGATACGGTGAACACCGGGGAGCTGTTTTTT; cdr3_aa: CASSLDTVNTGELFF
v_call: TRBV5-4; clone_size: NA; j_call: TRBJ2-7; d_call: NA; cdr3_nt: TGTGCCAGCAGCTTACCAAGCGGAGGACTATCGGGAGAGCAGTACTTC; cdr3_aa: CASSLPSGGLSGEQYF
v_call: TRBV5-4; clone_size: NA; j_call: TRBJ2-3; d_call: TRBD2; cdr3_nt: TGTGCCAGCAGCTTGGAGCCACTAGCGGGAGGCGCAGATACGCAGTATTTT; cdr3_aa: CASSLEPLAGGADTQYF
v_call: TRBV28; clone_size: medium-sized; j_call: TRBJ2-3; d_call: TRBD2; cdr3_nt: TGTGCCAGCAGTCCCCCTAGCGGACTCACAGATACGCAGTATTTT; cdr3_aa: CASSPPSGLTDTQYF
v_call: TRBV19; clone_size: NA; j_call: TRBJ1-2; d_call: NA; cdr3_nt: TGTGCCAGTAGTGGTCCTACAGGCTCGATGAGAGGCTACACCTTC; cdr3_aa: CASSGPTGSMRGYTF
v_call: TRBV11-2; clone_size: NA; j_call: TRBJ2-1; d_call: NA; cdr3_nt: TGTGCCAGCAGCTTAGCGGGATCCTACAATGAGCAGTTCTTC; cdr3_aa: CASSLAGSYNEQFF
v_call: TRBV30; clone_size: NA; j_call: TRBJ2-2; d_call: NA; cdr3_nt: TGTGCCTGGAATTTTCGTATCGGCGGGGAGCTGTTTTTT; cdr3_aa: CAWNFRIGGELFF
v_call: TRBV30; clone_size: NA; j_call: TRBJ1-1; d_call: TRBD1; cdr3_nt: TGTGCCTGGAGTGTTTACAGGGGTAGGCGGACTGAAGCTTTCTTT; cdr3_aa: CAWSVYRGRRTEAFF
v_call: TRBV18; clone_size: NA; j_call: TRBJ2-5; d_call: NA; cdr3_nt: TGTGCCAGCTCAACCAGGACAGCTCAAGAGACCCAGTACTTC; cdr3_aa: CASSTRTAQETQYF
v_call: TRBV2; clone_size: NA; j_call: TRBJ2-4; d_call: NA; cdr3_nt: TGTGCCAGCAGTGTCGGTTCCCCGTCAGTCAAAAACATTCAGTACTTC; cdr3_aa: CASSVGSPSVKNIQYF
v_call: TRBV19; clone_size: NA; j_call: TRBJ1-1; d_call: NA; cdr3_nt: TGTGCCAGTAGTGCCTCAGGGGCTTTGAACACTGAAGCTTTCTTT; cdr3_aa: CASSASGALNTEAFF
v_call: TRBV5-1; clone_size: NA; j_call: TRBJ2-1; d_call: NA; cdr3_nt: TGCGCCAGCAGCTTGACCTTCGGTAGCCACAATGAGCAGTTCTTC; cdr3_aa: CASSLTFGSHNEQFF
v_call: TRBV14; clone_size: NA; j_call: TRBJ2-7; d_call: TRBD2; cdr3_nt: TGTGCCAGCAGCCACGTAGCGGGGAGCTCCTACGAGCAGTACTTC; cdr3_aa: CASSHVAGSSYEQYF
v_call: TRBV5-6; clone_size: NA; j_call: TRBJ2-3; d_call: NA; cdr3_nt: TGTGCCAGCAGCTTGGGCCGCACAGATACGCAGTATTTT; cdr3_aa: CASSLGRTDTQYF
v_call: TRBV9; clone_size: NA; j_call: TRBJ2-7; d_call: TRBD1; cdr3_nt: TGTGCCAGCAGCGTCGGACAGGCGCCCACTTACGAGCAGTACTTC; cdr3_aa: CASSVGQAPTYEQYF
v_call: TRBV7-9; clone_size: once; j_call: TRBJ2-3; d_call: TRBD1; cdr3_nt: TGTGCCAGCAGCGCGCGACAGGGGTTTTTGACAGATACGCAGTATTTT; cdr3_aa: CASSARQGFLTDTQYF
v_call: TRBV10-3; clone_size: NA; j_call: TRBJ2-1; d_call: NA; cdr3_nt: TGTGCCATTGGACAATCGCCCAATGAGCAGTTCTTC; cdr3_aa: CAIGQSPNEQFF
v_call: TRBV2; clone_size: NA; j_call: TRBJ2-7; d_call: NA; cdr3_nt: TGTGCCAGCAGCTCGTACGCCTACGAGCAGTACTTC; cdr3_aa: CASSSYAYEQYF
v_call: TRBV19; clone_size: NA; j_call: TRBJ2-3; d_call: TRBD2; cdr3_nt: TGTGCCAGTAGTATTCTAGCGGGACCCACAGATACGCAGTATTTT; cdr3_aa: CASSILAGPTDTQYF
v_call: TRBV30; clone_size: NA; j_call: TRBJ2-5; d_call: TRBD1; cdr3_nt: TGTGCCTGGAGTGTACCCCACAGGGGGGATGAGACCCAGTACTTC; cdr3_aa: CAWSVPHRGDETQYF
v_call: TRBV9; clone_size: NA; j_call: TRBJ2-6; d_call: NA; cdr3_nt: TGTGCCAGCAGCGACCACAACAGGGCTGGGGCCAACGTCCTGACTTTC; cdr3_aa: CASSDHNRAGANVLTF
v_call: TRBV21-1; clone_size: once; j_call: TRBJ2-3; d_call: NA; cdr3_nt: TGTGCCAGCAGCAAAGAAGAAGACAGCACAGATACGCAGTATTTT; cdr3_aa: CASSKEEDSTDTQYF
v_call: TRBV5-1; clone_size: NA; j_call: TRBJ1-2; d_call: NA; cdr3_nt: TGCGCCAGCAGCTTCGTCGGGGCTTCTAACTATGGCTACACCTTC; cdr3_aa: CASSFVGASNYGYTF
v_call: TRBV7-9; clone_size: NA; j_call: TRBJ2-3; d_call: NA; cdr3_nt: TGTGCCAGCAGTCTAGATAGCGCAGATACGCAGTATTTT; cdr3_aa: CASSLDSADTQYF
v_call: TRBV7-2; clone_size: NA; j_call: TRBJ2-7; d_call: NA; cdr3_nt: TGTGCCAGCAGCTTAGAACTGCCCGGATACGAGCAGTGCTTC; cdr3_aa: CASSLELPGYEQCF
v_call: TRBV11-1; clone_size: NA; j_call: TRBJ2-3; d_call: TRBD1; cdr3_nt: TGTGCCAGCAGCGACCGGGACAGGGCAGGAGATACGCAGTATTTT; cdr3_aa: CASSDRDRAGDTQYF
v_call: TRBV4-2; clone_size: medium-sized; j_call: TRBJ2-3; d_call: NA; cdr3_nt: TGTGCCAGCAGAACAAATCCGGGAAGCACAGATACGCAGTATTTT; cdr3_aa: CASRTNPGSTDTQYF
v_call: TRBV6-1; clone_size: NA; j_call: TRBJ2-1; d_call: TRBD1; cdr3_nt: TGTGCCAGCAGGGAGGGACAGGGCGGACGTGAGCAGTTCTTC; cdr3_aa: CASREGQGGREQFF
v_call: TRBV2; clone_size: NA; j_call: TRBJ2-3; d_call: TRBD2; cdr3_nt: TGTGCCAGCCAGAGCCTGGGGGGGGGCACAGATACGCAGTATTTT; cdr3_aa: CASQSLGGGTDTQYF
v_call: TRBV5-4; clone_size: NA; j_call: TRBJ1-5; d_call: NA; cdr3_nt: TGTGCCAGCAGCTTGGGCGGGGGGTATAGCAATCAGCCCCAGCATTTT; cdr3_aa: CASSLGGGYSNQPQHF